The clone carrying this T cell receptor beta chain was picked up a small number of times. Its specificity is unknown. TCRdb fed the 5' RACE reads into MiXCR, producing one record per CDR3 protein. This sample has about 840,000 distinct CDR3 sequences, with over 9.5% found just once. This entry comes from a study of CD8 T cells in ankylosing spondylitis. Whole-study findings and limits: Apparently characteristic of ankylosing spondylitis blood was a TCR beta motif (about 8 highly homologous variants). Disease-linked clones were reportedly significantly enriched in matched ankylosing spondylitis synovial fluid. Certain motif variants had earlier been reported in reactive arthritis synovial fluid and blood.

Germline CDR1 reads DFQATT; CDR2 reads SNEGSKA (reference sequence). Trimming took off 1 base at V and 2 bases at J, with 12 bases between the two ends. The CDR3 loop spans 14 amino acids. Sample: blood, either unsorted or a sorted T cell fraction (not recorded which). The TCR sequence derives from a male donor with ankylosing spondylitis. The chain is built from TRBV20-1 and TRBJ2-7; possibly TRBD1 for D (6 bases). The DNA for the CDR3 is TGCAGTGCTAGAGTTCAGGGGATCCCCTACGAGCAGTACTTC. Translating gives CSARVQGIPYEQYF.